This TCR beta chain was documented in a study of T cell responses to AZD1222 COVID-19 vaccine. Germline V CDR1 and CDR2: LNHDA, SQIVND (reference sequence). The CDR3 totals 16 residues. The V and J ends lost 6 bases and 9 bases, in that order; junction bases with no gene match: 10. Profiled with immunoSEQ multiplex PCR; TCRdb holds only in-frame clones, not every one. Altogether some 100,000 clones are present, approximately 90% being singletons, with the ten largest covering less than 8.5%. The V and J genes are TRBV19 and TRBJ2-1, with 14 bases aligning to TRBD2. Sample: peripheral blood, taken 28 days after the second AZD1222 dose. This clonotype originated in an adult who received the AZD1222 COVID-19 vaccine. CDR3 region: CASRPTGLAGAGEQFF. DNA for the CDR3: TGTGCCAGTAGACCTACGGGACTAGCGGGAGCGGGTGAGCAGTTCTTC.